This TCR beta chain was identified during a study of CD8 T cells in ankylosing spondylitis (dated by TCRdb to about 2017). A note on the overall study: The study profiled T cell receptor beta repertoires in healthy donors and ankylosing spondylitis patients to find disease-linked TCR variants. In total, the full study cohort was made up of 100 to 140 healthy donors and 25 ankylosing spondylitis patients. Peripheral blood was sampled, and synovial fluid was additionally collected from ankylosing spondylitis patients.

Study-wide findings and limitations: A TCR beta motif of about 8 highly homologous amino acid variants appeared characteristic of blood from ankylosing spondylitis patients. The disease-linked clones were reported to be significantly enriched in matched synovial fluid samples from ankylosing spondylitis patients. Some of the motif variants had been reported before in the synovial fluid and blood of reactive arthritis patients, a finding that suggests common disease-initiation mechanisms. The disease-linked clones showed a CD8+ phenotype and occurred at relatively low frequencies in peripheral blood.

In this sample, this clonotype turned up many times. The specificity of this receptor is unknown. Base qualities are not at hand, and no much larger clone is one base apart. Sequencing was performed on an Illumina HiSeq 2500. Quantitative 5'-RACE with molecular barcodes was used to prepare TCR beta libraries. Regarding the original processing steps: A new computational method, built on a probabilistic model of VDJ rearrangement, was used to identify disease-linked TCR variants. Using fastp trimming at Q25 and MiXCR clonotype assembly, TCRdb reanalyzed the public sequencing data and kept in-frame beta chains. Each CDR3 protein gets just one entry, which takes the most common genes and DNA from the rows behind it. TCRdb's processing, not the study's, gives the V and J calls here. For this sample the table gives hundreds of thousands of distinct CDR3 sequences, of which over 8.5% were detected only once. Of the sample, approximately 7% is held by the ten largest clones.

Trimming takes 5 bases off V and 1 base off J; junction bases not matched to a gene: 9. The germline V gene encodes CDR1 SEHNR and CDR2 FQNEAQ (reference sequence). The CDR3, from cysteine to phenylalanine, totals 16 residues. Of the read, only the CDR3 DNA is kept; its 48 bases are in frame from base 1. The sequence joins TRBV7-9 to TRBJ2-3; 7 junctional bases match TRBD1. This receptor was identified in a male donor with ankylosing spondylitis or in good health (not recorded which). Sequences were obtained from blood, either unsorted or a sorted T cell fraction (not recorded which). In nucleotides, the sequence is TGTGCCAGCAGCGTCGGGACAGCTCAGGGCACAGATACGCAGTATTTT. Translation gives CASSVGTAQGTDTQYF.